These 29 T cell receptor beta chains share one sample of origin, sequenced in a study of T cell responses to AZD1222 COVID-19 vaccine. TCRdb's copy holds only in-frame clones and misses some; the assay was immunoSEQ multiplex PCR. The sample lists 80,000 or so clones; about 82% were seen once. The sequences come from peripheral blood, collected on day 0 of AZD1222 vaccination. The receptors were gathered from an adult in good health.

V is TRBV28 and J is TRBJ1-2; D not certain. The CDR3 sequence is 12 residues long. Trimming cost V 3 bases and J 2 bases, with 4 bases left between them. The germline V gene has CDR1 MDHEN and CDR2 SYDVKM. The CDR3 is CASSFLNYGYTF. The CDR3 DNA is TGTGCCAGCAGTTTCTTAAACTATGGCTACACCTTC.

This clone was recorded once. J is TRBJ1-6 and V is TRBV27, with D perhaps matching TRBD1 (6 bases). V lost 4 bases and J 7 bases, leaving 14 bases between the germline ends. The CDR3 runs to 15 residues. Germline CDR1 reads MNHEY; CDR2 reads SMNVEV (reference sequence). As DNA, the CDR3 is TGTGCCAGCAGTTCCACAGGGCTAGGCAATTCACCCCTCCACTTT. This translates into CASSSTGLGNSPLHF.

The CDR3: CASRISGSVNQPQHF. CDR3 nucleotides: TGTGCCAGTAGAATAAGTGGGTCGGTTAATCAGCCCCAGCATTTT. The V gene is TRBV19, the J gene TRBJ1-5; the D is unclear. This CDR3 has 15 amino acids. V was pared by 6 bases and J by 4 bases, with 16 bases between. Germline CDR1 reads LNHDA; CDR2 reads SQIVND (reference sequence).

This clone was found many times. The chain couples TRBV4-1 to TRBJ2-5, with D possibly matching TRBD2 (5 bases). CDR3 length equals 14 residues. Germline V gene sequence: CDR1 MGHRA, CDR2 YSYEKL. The V end lost 0 bases, the J end lost 5 bases, and 10 bases lay between the germline ends. The CDR3 reads CASSQDRTGETQYF. The CDR3 coding sequence is TGCGCCAGCAGCCAAGATCGGACGGGGGAGACCCAGTACTTC.

V and J are TRBV21-1 and TRBJ2-5; the D call TRBD1 from the table was never checked on the DNA. TRBV21-1 is designated a pseudogene. The CDR3 length is 17 residues. The CDR3 reads CASSKSGDRGRRETQYF. In DNA form, the CDR3 reads TGTGCCAGCAGCAAATCGGGGGACAGGGGGCGCAGAGAGACCCAGTACTTC.

The rearrangement uses TRBV19 and TRBJ1-4, with a possible D match to TRBD1 (6 bases). Germline loops: CDR1 LNHDA, CDR2 SQIVND (reference sequence). This CDR3 has 14 amino acids. V lost 6 bases, J lost 8 bases, and 16 bases lay in between. In nucleotides, the CDR3 is TGTGCCAGTAGCCTTCTATGGGGGCAGGAAAAACTGTTTTTT. This codes for CASSLLWGQEKLFF.

V is TRBV13 and J is TRBJ2-1; 8 bases are shared with TRBD1. The CDR3 sequence is 15 residues long. Trimming removed 7 bases from V and 3 bases from J; junction bases left unmatched: 8. CDR1 and CDR2 (germline): PRHDT, FYEKMQ (reference sequence). CDR3 sequence: CASTVQGAGYNEQFF. CDR3 nucleotide sequence: TGTGCCAGCACCGTCCAGGGGGCAGGCTACAATGAGCAGTTCTTC. Looking up the rest from reference TRBV13 and TRBJ2-1 gives the full variable domain: AAGVIQSPRHLIKEKRETATLKCYPIPRHDTVYWYQQGPGQDPQFLISFYEKMQSDKGSIPDRFSAQQFSDYHSELNMSSLELGDSALYFCASTVQGAGYNEQFFGPGTRLTVL.

The V and J genes are TRBV6-5 and TRBJ1-1; 8 positions match TRBD1. This CDR3 has 15 residues. CDR1 is MNHEY and CDR2 is SVGAGI in the germline V gene. J lost 1 base, V lost 7 bases, and 8 bases had no gene match. The CDR3 loop reads CASTDPDRGNTEAFF. In DNA form, the CDR3 reads TGTGCCAGCACCGACCCCGACAGGGGGAACACTGAAGCTTTCTTT.

V is TRBV21-1 and J is TRBJ1-1. TRBV21-1 is a recognized pseudogene. This CDR3 contains 18 residues. The CDR3 here is CASNQARAGLPQNTEAFF. The CDR3 DNA sequence: TGTGCCAGCAACCAAGCTAGGGCAGGATTGCCCCAGAACACTGAAGCTTTCTTT.

The chain is built from TRBV7-6 and TRBJ1-3; D not resolved. Trimming shortened V by 1 base and J by 2 bases, and 9 bases separated the two germline ends. The CDR3 loop spans 15 amino acids. Germline-derived CDR1 and CDR2 are SGHVS and FNYEAQ. The CDR3: CASSLDGIAGNTIYF. The DNA for the CDR3 is TGTGCCAGCAGCTTAGACGGGATCGCTGGAAACACCATATATTTT.

The gene calls are TRBV4-1 and TRBJ1-6; maybe TRBD1 (6 bases). The CDR3 loop spans 19 amino acids. Germline values: CDR1 MGHRA, CDR2 YSYEKL. Trimming removed 0 bases at V and 5 bases at J, with 20 bases between. CDR3 in DNA: TGCGCCAGCAGCCAAGAAAGCTACGTCGCGGGGGGCAATAATTCACCCCTCCACTTT. It specifies CASSQESYVAGGNNSPLHF.

The chain uses TRBV7-8 and TRBJ2-5; 7 nucleotides agree with TRBD1. The germline CDR1 and CDR2 sequences are SGHVS and FQNEAQ. The CDR3 sequence is 16 residues long. The junction had 13 bases not matched to a gene; V was cut back by 5 bases and J by 4 bases. The CDR3 protein is CASSHFDRARGETQYF. Here the CDR3 DNA reads TGTGCCAGCAGCCATTTCGACAGGGCAAGGGGAGAGACCCAGTACTTC.

This chain joins TRBV19 and TRBJ1-5, with D tentatively TRBD1 (5 bases). The germline V and J ends were trimmed by 5 bases and 0 bases, with 11 bases remaining between them. This CDR3 contains 15 residues. Germline V gene data show CDR1 as LNHDA and CDR2 as SQIVND (reference sequence). The CDR3, as DNA: TGTGCCAGTAGTCCGGGGGGGAATAGCAATCAGCCCCAGCATTTT. It codes for CASSPGGNSNQPQHF.

This sequence joins TRBV7-2 and TRBJ2-1, with D unclear. V was cut by 1 base and J by 4 bases, with 8 bases left in between. The CDR3 extends over 14 amino acids. The germline gives CDR1 SGHTA, CDR2 FQGNSA. CDR3 sequence: CASSLVGPYNEQFF. For the CDR3, the DNA is TGTGCCAGCAGCTTAGTCGGTCCGTACAATGAGCAGTTCTTC. Full variable domain (remainder filled in from reference TRBV7-2 and TRBJ2-1): GAGVSQSPSNKVTEKGKDVELRCDPISGHTALYWYRQSLGQGLEFLIYFQGNSAPDKSGLPSDRFSAERTGGSVSTLTIQRTQQEDSAVYLCASSLVGPYNEQFFGPGTRLTVL.

The chain combines TRBV12-5 with TRBJ1-1; D gene uncertain. Germline V CDR1 and CDR2: LGHNT, FRNRAP. CDR3 size: 15 residues. V was cut by 5 bases and J by 1 base, with 14 bases left in between. The CDR3 sequence is CASGGMMERNTEAFF. The CDR3 DNA reads TGTGCTAGTGGTGGGATGATGGAGCGGAACACTGAAGCTTTCTTT.

The chain combines TRBV5-4 with TRBJ2-3, with D hard to call. Germline lookup yields CDR1 SGHNT and CDR2 YYREEE (reference sequence). The germline V and J ends were trimmed by 1 base and 5 bases, with 5 bases remaining between them. This CDR3 has 12 residues. CDR3 nucleotide sequence: TGTGCCAGCAGCTTGTATGGAGATACGCAGTATTTT. This sequence encodes CASSLYGDTQYF. The entire variable domain, with the rest obtained from reference TRBV5-4 and TRBJ2-3, is as follows: ETGVTQSPTHLIKTRGQQVTLRCSSQSGHNTVSWYQQALGQGPQFIFQYYREEENGRGNFPPRFSGLQFPNYSSELNVNALELDDSALYLCASSLYGDTQYFGPGTRLTVL.

This sequence joins TRBV5-1 and TRBJ2-5; D may be TRBD2 (6 bases). The germline V and J ends were trimmed by 3 bases and 2 bases, with 17 bases remaining between them. The V gene's germline CDR1 is SGHRS and CDR2 YFSETQ. The CDR3 sequence is 16 residues long. CDR3: CASSSSLGEVQETQYF. The CDR3 DNA reads as TGCGCCAGCAGCTCTTCTTTGGGGGAGGTTCAAGAGACCCAGTACTTC.

The rearrangement links TRBV4-3 to TRBJ1-2, with 12 bases matching TRBD1. The V gene's germline CDR1 is LGHNA and CDR2 YSLEER. This CDR3 contains 16 residues. Trimming removed 4 bases from V and 4 bases from J; junction bases left unmatched: 7. The CDR3 bases are TGCGCCAGCAGCCCCTCACCGGGACAGGGGGCCTATGGCTACACCTTC. Translated: CASSPSPGQGAYGYTF.

This chain uses TRBV4-3 with TRBJ1-6; D ambiguous. Germline lookup yields CDR1 LGHNA and CDR2 YSLEER. With 0 bases removed from V and 11 bases from J, the gap between germline ends came to 8 bases. The CDR3 runs 13 residues. In DNA, the CDR3 is TGCGCCAGCAGCCAAGATTCGAGGGCACCCCTCCACTTT. This gives the protein CASSQDSRAPLHF.

The chain is built from TRBV4-1 and TRBJ1-4, with 8 nucleotides matching TRBD1. Germline V lookup: CDR1 MGHRA, CDR2 YSYEKL. Trimming removed 4 bases from V and 4 bases from J; junction bases left unmatched: 5. The CDR3 totals 15 residues. CDR3 protein: CASSLTGTGNEKLFF. The CDR3 coding sequence is TGCGCCAGCAGCCTTACCGGGACAGGTAATGAAAAACTGTTTTTT.

The V call is TRBV9, the J call TRBJ2-6; D remains ambiguous. The CDR3 runs 15 residues. V shed 0 bases and J shed 0 bases, with 4 bases lying between them. Germline V CDR1 and CDR2: SGDLS, YYNGEE. The CDR3: CASSVVGSGANVLTF. DNA for the CDR3: TGTGCCAGCAGCGTAGTAGGCTCTGGGGCCAACGTCCTGACTTTC.

The genes are TRBV12-3 or TRBV12-4 and TRBJ1-1; D call uncertain. Trimming took off 8 bases at V and 4 bases at J, with 5 bases between the two ends. The CDR3 is 10 residues long. The CDR3 reads CASSGTEAFF. DNA of the CDR3: TGTGCCAGCTCAGGCACTGAAGCTTTCTTT.

This chain joins TRBV6-5 and TRBJ1-1; D perhaps matches TRBD1 (5 bases). The V end was cut by 2 bases, the J end by 4 bases, with 14 bases between. The CDR3 contains 15 residues. CDR1 is MNHEY, CDR2 SVGAGI, per germline. In nucleotides, the CDR3 is TGTGCCAGCAGTTACCTACGGACGGGGGGCACTGAAGCTTTCTTT. Amino acids: CASSYLRTGGTEAFF.

The chain links TRBV7-6 to TRBJ2-1; 10 bases match TRBD2. V shed 4 bases and J 9 bases; nucleotides not matched to a gene: 12. Germline V gives CDR1 SGHVS, CDR2 FNYEAQ. The CDR3 is 16 amino acids. CDR3 in DNA: TGTGCCAGCAGCTCCACAACTAGCGGGAAGGGAGGTGAGCAGTTCTTC. This codes for CASSSTTSGKGGEQFF. Drawing the rest from reference TRBV7-6 and TRBJ2-1, the complete variable domain is GAGVSQSPRYKVTKRGQDVALRCDPISGHVSLYWYRQALGQGPEFLTYFNYEAQQDKSGLPNDRFSAERPEGSISTLTIQRTEQRDSAMYRCASSSTTSGKGGEQFFGPGTRLTVL.

This clone has a single count. The chain employs TRBV6-5 and TRBJ2-5; 10 bases are shared with TRBD1. Trimming cost V 6 bases and J 5 bases; bases outside gene matches: 6. The germline CDR1 and CDR2 sequences are MNHEY and SVGAGI. This CDR3 spans 14 amino acids. CDR3 amino acids: CASRTGGRWETQYF. The CDR3 DNA follows: TGTGCCAGCAGGACAGGGGGCAGGTGGGAGACCCAGTACTTC.

The chain couples TRBV27 to TRBJ2-4; the match to TRBD1 covers 9 bases. The CDR3 extends over 17 amino acids. Trimming removed 5 bases from V and 2 bases from J; junction bases left unmatched: 10. CDR1 MNHEY and CDR2 SMNVEV come from the germline V gene (reference sequence). This CDR3 is CASSPPPGQGSKNIQYF. For the CDR3, the DNA is TGTGCCAGCAGTCCGCCCCCGGGACAGGGTTCCAAAAACATTCAGTACTTC.

The chain links TRBV18 to TRBJ2-1; 16 nucleotides line up with TRBD2. The CDR3 has 16 amino acids. The V gene's germline CDR1 is KGHSH and CDR2 LQKENI. The ends lost 3 bases at V and 7 bases at J; junction bases unmatched: 3. In DNA, the CDR3 is TGTGCCAGCTCACCGGGACTAGCGGGGGGGCGAAATGAGCAGTTCTTC. This sequence encodes CASSPGLAGGRNEQFF.

This chain joins TRBV6-1 and TRBJ2-7; D uncertain. Between the trimmed V and J ends, which lost 1 base and 6 bases, there was a span of 10 bases. Germline CDR1 is MNHNS and CDR2 is SASEGT. This CDR3 region has 13 residues. CDR3 in DNA: TGTGCCAGCAGTGAAGTATATAGAGCCGAGCAGTACTTC. Translated: CASSEVYRAEQYF.

This clone was observed once. V usage is TRBV7-2 and J usage is TRBJ2-1; the match to TRBD1 covers 9 bases. Germline V gene sequence: CDR1 SGHTA, CDR2 FQGNSA. The CDR3 is made up of 17 amino acids. V lost 2 bases, J lost 1 base, and 6 bases stayed unmatched. CDR3 nucleotides: TGTGCCAGCAGCTTACCCGCCGGGACAGGGTCCTACAATGAGCAGTTCTTC. This sequence encodes CASSLPAGTGSYNEQFF. The whole variable domain, filled in from reference TRBV7-2 and TRBJ2-1, reads GAGVSQSPSNKVTEKGKDVELRCDPISGHTALYWYRQSLGQGLEFLIYFQGNSAPDKSGLPSDRFSAERTGGSVSTLTIQRTQQEDSAVYLCASSLPAGTGSYNEQFFGPGTRLTVL.